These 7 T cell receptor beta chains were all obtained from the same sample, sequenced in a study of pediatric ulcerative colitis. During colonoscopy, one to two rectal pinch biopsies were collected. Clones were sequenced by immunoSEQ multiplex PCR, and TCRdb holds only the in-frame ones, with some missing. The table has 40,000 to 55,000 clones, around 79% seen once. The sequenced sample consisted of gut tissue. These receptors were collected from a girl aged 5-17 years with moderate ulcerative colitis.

CDR3 bases: TGTGCCAGCGGAAGGCTAGCGGGGGGTACCTACGAGCAGTACTTC. As protein: CASGRLAGGTYEQYF. The rearrangement uses TRBV6-1 and TRBJ2-7; 11 nucleotides line up with TRBD2. J gave up 2 bases and V 8 bases, and 8 bases lay outside the gene matches. The CDR3 totals 15 residues. Germline V CDR1 and CDR2: MNHNS, SASEGT.

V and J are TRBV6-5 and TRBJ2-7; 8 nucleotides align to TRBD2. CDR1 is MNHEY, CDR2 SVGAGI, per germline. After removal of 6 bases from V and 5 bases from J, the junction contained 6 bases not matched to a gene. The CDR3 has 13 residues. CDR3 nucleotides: TGTGCCAGCAGGCGCCCGGGGGGGGACGAGCAGTACTTC. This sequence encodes CASRRPGGDEQYF.

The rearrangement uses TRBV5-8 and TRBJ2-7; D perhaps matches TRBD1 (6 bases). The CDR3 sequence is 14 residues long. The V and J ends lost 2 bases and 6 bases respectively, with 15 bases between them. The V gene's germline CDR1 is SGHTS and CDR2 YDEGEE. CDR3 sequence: CASSLYRDPAEQYF. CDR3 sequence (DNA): TGTGCCAGCAGCTTATACAGGGATCCGGCCGAGCAGTACTTC.

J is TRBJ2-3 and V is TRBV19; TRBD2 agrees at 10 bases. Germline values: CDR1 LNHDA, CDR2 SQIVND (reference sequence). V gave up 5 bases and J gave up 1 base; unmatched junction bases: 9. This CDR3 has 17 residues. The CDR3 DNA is TGTGCCAGTAGTCCTATATTTGGGACTAGCGGCACAGATACGCAGTATTTT. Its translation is CASSPIFGTSGTDTQYF.

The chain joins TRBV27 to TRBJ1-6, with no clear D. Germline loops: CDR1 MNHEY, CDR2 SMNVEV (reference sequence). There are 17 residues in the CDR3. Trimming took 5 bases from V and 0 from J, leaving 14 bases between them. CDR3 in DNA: TGTGCCAGCAGTCCCCGCCATATTAGCTCCTATAATTCACCCCTCCACTTT. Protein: CASSPRHISSYNSPLHF.

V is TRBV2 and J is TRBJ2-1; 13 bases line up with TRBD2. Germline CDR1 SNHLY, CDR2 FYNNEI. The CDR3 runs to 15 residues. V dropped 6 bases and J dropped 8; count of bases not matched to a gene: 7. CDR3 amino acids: CASRWTSGGKDEQFF. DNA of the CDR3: TGTGCCAGCAGGTGGACTAGCGGGGGTAAAGATGAGCAGTTCTTC.

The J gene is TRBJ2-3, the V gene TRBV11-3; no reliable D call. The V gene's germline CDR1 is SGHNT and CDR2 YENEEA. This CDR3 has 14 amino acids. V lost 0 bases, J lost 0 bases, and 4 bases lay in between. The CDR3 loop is CASSLEGSTDTQYF. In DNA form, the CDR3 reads TGTGCCAGCAGCTTAGAAGGGAGCACAGATACGCAGTATTTT.